This entry concerns a single T cell receptor beta chain. Between the trimmed V and J ends, which lost 3 bases and 6 bases, there was a span of 9 bases. Per germline, CDR1 KGHSH and CDR2 LQKENI. The length of the CDR3 is 13 residues. The data are from a study of CD8 T cells in Susac syndrome. An input of roughly 0.45 to 1 ug of RNA was subjected to reverse transcription using random hexamers. Amplification of TCR beta CDR3 by immunoSEQ multiplex PCR spanned 54 Vbeta and 13 Jbeta. MiXCR was run by TCRdb on the immunoSEQ multiplex PCR reads, yielding one entry per CDR3 protein. The sample lists about 190,000 distinct CDR3 sequences, about 94% occurring once. CD8+ and CD4+ T cells from blood underwent TCR beta sequencing, which was carried out in a high-throughput format.

The TCR originated in a human donor in good health. The chain is built from TRBV18 and TRBJ2-1, with D perhaps being TRBD1 or TRBD2 (5 bases each). Sequencing was done on a sample of CD4+ T cells from PBMCs. The chain's CDR3 is CASSPRDGNEQFF. In DNA form, the CDR3 reads TGTGCCAGCTCACCTAGGGACGGCAATGAGCAGTTCTTC.